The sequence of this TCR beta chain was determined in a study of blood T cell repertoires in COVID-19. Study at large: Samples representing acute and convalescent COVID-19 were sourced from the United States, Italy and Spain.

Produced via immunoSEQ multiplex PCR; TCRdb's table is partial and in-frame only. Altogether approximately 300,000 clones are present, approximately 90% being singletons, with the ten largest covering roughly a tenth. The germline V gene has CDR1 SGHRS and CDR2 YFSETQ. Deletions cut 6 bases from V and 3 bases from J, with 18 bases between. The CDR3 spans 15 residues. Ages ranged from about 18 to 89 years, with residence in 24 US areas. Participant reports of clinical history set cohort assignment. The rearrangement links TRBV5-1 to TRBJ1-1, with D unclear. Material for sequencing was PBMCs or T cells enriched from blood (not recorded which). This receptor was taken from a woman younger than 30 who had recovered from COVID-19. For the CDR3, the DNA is TGCGCCAGCACGGCCGCCAGGAGGAAAGACACTGAAGCTTTCTTT. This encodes CASTAARRKDTEAFF.